This TCR beta chain was identified during a study of blood T cell repertoires in COVID-19 (TCRdb year 2020). General notes on the study: Samples covering the acute and convalescent phases of COVID-19 were provided by collaborators in the United States, Italy and Spain. The material from the prospective study consisted of cDNA or gDNA derived from T cells, B-cell-depleted T cells, or PBMCs. Deeply sampled blood TCRbeta repertoires from subjects exposed to, actively infected with, or recovered from COVID-19 were included in the dataset. A freely available public database, intended as a resource for researchers studying the immune response to SARS-CoV-2, is where the repertoires were released. Samples came from the ongoing ImmuneRACE study (first 160 participants) plus 1,254 subjects from 6 global collaborators. Sample metadata almost always included a de-identified subject ID, COVID-19 status, age in years and sex. Where HLA class I and class II types were available, the types were taken from metadata supplied by the sample provider, not from assay-based typing.

The CDR3 sequence holds 12 residues, the cysteine and phenylalanine included. Only the CDR3 DNA is retained, 36 bases long and in frame from the first base. V was cut back by 0 bases and J by 8 bases, leaving a gap of 8 bases between them. The CDR1 and CDR2 encoded by the germline V gene are SQVTM and ANQGSEA. What the study reported, not specific to this receptor: Clinical and demographic metadata were provided uncurated, with the amount varying by source and participant.

The collaborating institutions used their own protocols to collect whole blood in K2EDTA tubes. For TCRbeta analysis, collaborators shipped samples as frozen whole blood, isolated PBMCs, or DNA extracted from either of those sample types. To note about this clone: This receptor's antigen is unknown. No per-base quality is available; no much larger clone lies one base away.

TCRbeta CDR3 regions were amplified from genomic DNA using the immunoSEQ Assay, a bias-controlled multiplex PCR. The original methods were these. The number of nucleated cells in each sample was estimated from the amplification of reference gene primers within the assay. To quantify the absolute abundance of each unique TCRbeta CDR3 rearrangement, sequence reads were collapsed and filtered. For each sample, productive Simpson clonality was calculated as the square root of Simpson's diversity index over productive rearrangements. TCRdb took this table from immuneACCESS and kept in-frame rearrangements with V and J called. Such tables lack part of the clones; where checked against another copy, unresolved V genes explain under half of the gap, and the rest is unexplained. V, J and clone size are those of that table, while D and trimming were read from the DNA. Counted in this sample were 150,000 to 200,000 clones; 80% to 90% of them appeared once. Jointly, the top ten make up approximately 10% of the sample.

The chain links TRBV29-1 with TRBJ1-5, with a tentative D gene TRBD1 over 5 matching bases. The source is a human donor with active or convalescent COVID-19. The donor label of this sample is uncertain. What was sequenced was peripheral blood. The CDR3 is CSVEDPGEPQHF. The bases are TGCAGCGTTGAAGATCCGGGGGAGCCCCAGCATTTT.